This T cell receptor beta chain originates from a study of blood T cell repertoires in COVID-19. Study overall: There were acute and convalescent COVID-19 samples, and they came from the United States, Italy and Spain. Sample material is recorded as cDNA or gDNA derived from T cells, B-cell-depleted T cells, or PBMCs.

This clone was seen more than once but under ten times. Original methodology: Estimates of nucleated cell counts were drawn from the amplification of reference gene primers. Produced via immunoSEQ multiplex PCR; TCRdb's table is partial and in-frame only. V and J calls plus clone size are reproduced from that table; the DNA served to infer D and trimming. Altogether 110,000 to 150,000 clones are present, roughly three quarters being singletons, with the ten largest covering about 4%. The sequence derives from a man in his sixties with acute or convalescent COVID-19. The sample consisted of peripheral blood.

The CDR3 DNA follows: TGTGCCAGCAGGGGGGCATATGGGGCCAACGTCCTGACTTTC. Amino acids: CASRGAYGANVLTF. The chain has TRBV13 and TRBJ2-6; the D gene is possibly TRBD1 (6 bases). The CDR3 has 14 amino acids. V gave up 6 bases and J gave up 3 bases, with 9 bases separating them. Germline CDR1 is PRHDT and CDR2 is FYEKMQ (reference sequence).